This entry lists 31 T cell receptor beta chains sequenced from one sample in a study of blood T cell repertoires in COVID-19. This table comes from immunoSEQ multiplex PCR, and its TCRdb copy is limited to in-frame clones, with some not included. The sample lists about 53,000 clones, roughly 88% seen once, with 2.5% to 3% in the top ten. Sequenced: peripheral blood. The receptors shown here come from a man aged 80 or over with acute or convalescent COVID-19.

J is TRBJ2-5 and V is TRBV5-1, with TRBD1 matching over 11 bases. Germline values: CDR1 SGHRS, CDR2 YFSETQ. V lost 0 bases and J lost 5; bases outside the gene matches: 3. There are 15 residues in the CDR3. The CDR3 protein is CASSLAGQGAETQYF. The DNA for the CDR3 is TGCGCCAGCAGCTTGGCCGGACAGGGGGCTGAGACCCAGTACTTC.

This sequence joins TRBV10-1 and TRBJ2-1; 13 nucleotides align to TRBD2. Germline assignment: CDR1 WNHNN and CDR2 SYGVQD (reference sequence). Unmatched junction bases numbered 5, after V lost 5 bases and J lost 7 bases. The CDR3 spans 15 residues. CDR3 residues: CASSLLAGGRNEQFF. The CDR3 nucleotides are TGCGCCAGCAGTTTACTAGCGGGGGGGAGGAATGAGCAGTTCTTC.

This clone has just a few counts. The V gene is TRBV6-5, the J gene TRBJ2-1; D perhaps matches TRBD2 (5 bases). Germline CDR1 is MNHEY and CDR2 is SVGAGI. V lost 6 bases, J lost 9 bases, and 12 bases lay in between. The CDR3 runs to 12 residues. CDR3 coding DNA: TGTGCCAGCAGCCAGAGGGCGGGTGAGCAGTTCTTC. Residues: CASSQRAGEQFF.

This sequence joins TRBV7-6 and TRBJ2-7, with D unclear. Germline-derived CDR1 and CDR2 are SGHVS and FNYEAQ. V was clipped by 5 bases and J by 5 bases, with 19 bases between them. The CDR3 consists of 15 residues. CDR3 nucleotides: TGTGCCAGCAGCCCCGTAAGACTGAGACTCGACGAGCAGTACTTC. Residues: CASSPVRLRLDEQYF.

J is TRBJ2-6 and V is TRBV5-6, with TRBD1 matching 7 bases. Germline V gives CDR1 SGHDT, CDR2 YYEEEE. CDR3 length equals 16 residues. The J segment lost 1 base and the V segment lost 4 bases, leaving 5 bases of the junction unmatched. CDR3 in amino acids: CASSPGGASGANVLTF. For the CDR3, the DNA is TGTGCCAGCAGCCCAGGGGGAGCTTCTGGGGCCAACGTCCTGACTTTC.

This clone was counted once. The chain links TRBV2 to TRBJ2-7; TRBD2 aligns across 7 bases. Germline V gives CDR1 SNHLY, CDR2 FYNNEI. The CDR3 is made up of 15 amino acids. After removal of 6 bases from V and 5 bases from J, the junction contained 13 bases not matched to a gene. CDR3 sequence: CASSDGRQGIDEQYF. The CDR3 coding sequence is TGTGCCAGCAGCGACGGGAGGCAGGGAATTGACGAGCAGTACTTC.

The J gene is TRBJ2-7, the V gene TRBV15; no clear D gene. The CDR3 is made up of 14 amino acids. V lost 3 bases and J lost 2, with 11 bases in between. The germline CDR1 and CDR2 sequences are LNHNV and YYDKDF (reference sequence). CDR3 DNA sequence: TGTGCCACCAGCAGCGCCTCTCTAGCCTACGAGCAGTACTTC. Translation gives CATSSASLAYEQYF.

The rearrangement uses TRBV6-5 and TRBJ1-1; 8 positions agree with TRBD1. J lost 10 bases, V lost 6 bases, and 7 bases had no gene match. There are 12 residues in the CDR3. From germline, CDR1 is MNHEY and CDR2 SVGAGI. The CDR3 reads CASSPQGVGAFF. DNA for the CDR3: TGTGCCAGCAGCCCACAGGGGGTCGGAGCTTTCTTT.

This chain links TRBV18 with TRBJ2-1, with 7 bases lining up with TRBD1. Germline-derived CDR1 and CDR2 are KGHSH and LQKENI. The J segment lost 5 bases and the V segment lost 2 bases, leaving 3 bases of the junction unmatched. The CDR3 extends over 14 amino acids. For the CDR3, the DNA is TGTGCCAGCTCACCAGGCGGACAGGACAATGAGCAGTTCTTC. Protein sequence: CASSPGGQDNEQFF.

V and J are TRBV6-2 or TRBV6-3 and TRBJ1-5, with 10 nucleotides matching TRBD1. V was clipped by 5 bases and J by 2 bases; unmatched bases: 9. The germline CDR1 and CDR2 sequences are MNHEY and SVGEGT. The CDR3 length is 17 residues. CDR3 nucleotide sequence: TGTGCCAGCAGTCTACGCCGGGACAGGGGTGGCAATCAGCCCCAGCATTTT. It is translated as CASSLRRDRGGNQPQHF.

This chain connects TRBV5-5 to TRBJ2-1, with TRBD1 identical over 8 bases. CDR3 size: 15 residues. Germline-derived CDR1 and CDR2 are SGHKS and YYEKEE (reference sequence). J gave up 5 bases and V 2 bases, and 6 bases lay outside the gene matches. CDR3 in DNA: TGTGCCAGCAGCTTCGGACAGGGAGTTGACAATGAGCAGTTCTTC. Its translation is CASSFGQGVDNEQFF.

The V call is TRBV7-8, the J call TRBJ2-7; 10 nucleotides align to TRBD2. The CDR3 contains 17 residues. The germline V gene encodes CDR1 SGHVS and CDR2 FQNEAQ. J gave up 0 bases and V 2 bases, and 7 bases lay outside the gene matches. In DNA, the CDR3 is TGTGCCAGCAGCTTAACTCTAACTAGCGGGGCCTCCTACGAGCAGTACTTC. This sequence encodes CASSLTLTSGASYEQYF.

The chain is built from TRBV13 and TRBJ2-4; tentatively, D is TRBD2 (6 bases). The germline CDR1 and CDR2 sequences are PRHDT and FYEKMQ (reference sequence). The CDR3 spans 17 residues. Trimming pared 0 bases from V and 1 base from J, leaving 13 bases between. The CDR3 reads CASSLGGGFEAKNIQYF. DNA of the CDR3: TGTGCCAGCAGCTTAGGTGGGGGGTTTGAGGCCAAAAACATTCAGTACTTC.

V usage is TRBV9 and J usage is TRBJ2-3, with D perhaps matching TRBD2 (5 bases). The length of the CDR3 is 16 residues. In germline, CDR1 is SGDLS, CDR2 YYNGEE. With 0 bases removed from V and 0 bases from J, the gap between germline ends came to 11 bases. The DNA for the CDR3 is TGTGCCAGCAGCGTAGGGAGCGGAGCTAGCACAGATACGCAGTATTTT. It is translated as CASSVGSGASTDTQYF.

The chain couples TRBV18 to TRBJ2-5; a possible D gene is TRBD1 (6 bases). The CDR3 totals 13 residues. V lost 3 bases and J lost 4, with 9 bases in between. Germline V gives CDR1 KGHSH, CDR2 LQKENI. CDR3 sequence: CASSPFRGETQYF. The CDR3 DNA reads as TGTGCCAGCTCACCCTTCAGGGGAGAGACCCAGTACTTC.

V is TRBV3-1 (or the pseudogene TRBV3-2) and J is TRBJ2-7; 7 bases fit TRBD1. V lost 4 bases, J lost 0 bases, and 6 bases stayed unmatched. Germline CDR1 LGHDT, CDR2 YNNKEL (reference sequence). CDR3 length equals 15 residues. CDR3 bases: TGTGCCAGCAGCCGGACCGGACAGGCCTCCTACGAGCAGTACTTC. It encodes CASSRTGQASYEQYF.

The genes are TRBV21-1 and TRBJ2-7; the table's TRBD1 call for D was not verified on the DNA. TRBV21-1 is a pseudogene. The CDR3 consists of 16 residues. CDR3 coding DNA: TGTGCCAGCAGCAAGGCTCACAACCCACCCCTCTACGAGCAGTACTTC. Translated, it gives CASSKAHNPPLYEQYF.

The chain carries TRBV24-1 and TRBJ2-2, with 15 bases aligning to TRBD2. Germline V CDR1 and CDR2: KGHDR, SFDVKD. The CDR3 has 17 amino acids. The V segment lost 4 bases and the J segment 5 bases; nucleotides outside the gene matches: 4. The CDR3 nucleotides read TGTGCCACCAGTGACACCGGGACTAGCGGGGGGACCGGGGAGCTGTTTTTT. Translating it yields CATSDTGTSGGTGELFF.

The chain links TRBV19 to TRBJ1-6; possible D gene TRBD1, 5 bases. The CDR3 sequence is 13 residues long. Trimming left V 3 bases short and J 7 bases short, with 7 bases between. The V gene's germline CDR1 is LNHDA and CDR2 SQIVND (reference sequence). CDR3 in DNA: TGTGCCAGTAGTATTACAGGAAATTCACCCCTCCACTTT. Translation gives CASSITGNSPLHF.

The genes are TRBV5-3 and TRBJ2-5, with 9 bases matching TRBD1. TRBV5-3 is marked as an open reading frame, function uncertain. Trimming cost V 0 bases and J 5 bases; bases outside gene matches: 14. The CDR3 has 18 amino acids. This CDR3 reads CARSLVPGQGVLGETQYF. As DNA, the CDR3 is TGTGCCAGAAGCTTGGTCCCGGGACAGGGTGTGTTAGGTGAGACCCAGTACTTC.

V usage is TRBV3-1 (or the pseudogene TRBV3-2) and J usage is TRBJ1-5; a possible D gene is TRBD1 (5 bases). CDR3 length: 15 residues. Germline CDR1 is LGHDT and CDR2 is YNNKEL (reference sequence). V was shortened by 1 base and J by 4 bases, with 11 bases between the two germline ends. The CDR3 loop is CASSQGEGRNQPQHF. In DNA, the CDR3 is TGTGCCAGCAGCCAAGGGGAGGGGCGAAATCAGCCCCAGCATTTT.

This chain links TRBV5-4 with TRBJ2-3, with 9 positions matching TRBD2. The CDR3 length is 15 residues. Trimming cost V 1 base and J 2 bases; bases outside gene matches: 2. Germline V lookup: CDR1 SGHNT, CDR2 YYREEE (reference sequence). CDR3 sequence reads: CASSLPSGDTDTQYF. The DNA of the CDR3 is TGTGCCAGCAGCTTGCCTAGCGGGGACACAGATACGCAGTATTTT.

The genes are TRBV12-5 and TRBJ1-1; the match to TRBD1 covers 9 bases. The germline V gene encodes CDR1 LGHNT and CDR2 FRNRAP. The ends lost 5 bases at V and 4 bases at J; junction bases unmatched: 8. This CDR3 comprises 15 residues. The CDR3 protein is CASGPPTGGGTEAFF. As DNA, the CDR3 is TGTGCTAGTGGTCCCCCGACAGGGGGAGGCACTGAAGCTTTCTTT.

The rearrangement joins TRBV6-6 to TRBJ1-6; a weak D match, TRBD1 (6 bases). The CDR3 consists of 15 residues. Germline CDR1 is MNHNY and CDR2 is SVGAGI (reference sequence). Between the trimmed V and J ends, which lost 5 bases and 7 bases, there was a span of 15 bases. The CDR3 bases are TGTGCCAGCAGTGCGCCACAGGGTAGGAATTCACCCCTCCACTTT. It is translated as CASSAPQGRNSPLHF.

This clone was seen a few times. Distinct nucleotide sequences in the sample also encode this CDR3. The rearrangement links TRBV2 to TRBJ1-1, with no clear D. CDR3 length: 10 residues. Germline V gene sequence: CDR1 SNHLY, CDR2 FYNNEI. The ends were cut back, 6 bases at V and 8 bases at J, with 7 bases in the middle. The CDR3 bases are TGTGCCAGCAGCCTGGGCGAAGCTTTCTTT. Translation gives CASSLGEAFF. The entire variable domain, with the rest obtained from reference TRBV2 and TRBJ1-1, is as follows: EPEVTQTPSHQVTQMGQEVILRCVPISNHLYFYWYRQILGQKVEFLVSFYNNEISEKSEIFDDQFSVERPDGSNFTLKIRSTKLEDSAMYFCASSLGEAFFGQGTRLTVV.

V is TRBV30 and J is TRBJ2-3; tentative D call: TRBD2 (5 bases). CDR3 size: 13 residues. V was pared by 2 bases and J by 5 bases, with 11 bases between. Germline-derived CDR1 and CDR2 are GTSNPN and SVGIG (reference sequence). CDR3 protein: CAWSNELGDTQYF. DNA of the CDR3: TGTGCCTGGAGTAATGAACTAGGAGATACGCAGTATTTT.

The chain employs TRBV7-9 and TRBJ2-5, with 10 bases matching TRBD1. The CDR3 has 15 residues. Looked up from germline, CDR1 is SEHNR and CDR2 is FQNEAQ (reference sequence). V gave up 5 bases and J gave up 5 bases; unmatched junction bases: 8. The CDR3 nucleotides read TGTGCCAGCAGCCTTAGGACAGGGGGTACCGAGACCCAGTACTTC. Its translation is CASSLRTGGTETQYF.

The V gene is TRBV5-1, the J gene TRBJ1-4; 7 bases are a match to TRBD1. The CDR3 is made up of 17 amino acids. Germline V gene sequence: CDR1 SGHRS, CDR2 YFSETQ. J lost 0 bases, V lost 4 bases, and 9 bases had no gene match. The CDR3: CASSATGALATNEKLFF. The CDR3 nucleotides are TGCGCCAGCAGCGCTACAGGGGCTCTTGCAACTAATGAAAAACTGTTTTTT.

The chain uses TRBV3-1 (or the pseudogene TRBV3-2) and TRBJ1-2, with 9 bases fitting TRBD1. CDR1 and CDR2 from the germline V gene are LGHDT and YNNKEL (reference sequence). The CDR3 consists of 16 residues. V dropped 2 bases and J dropped 12; count of bases not matched to a gene: 16. CDR3 region: CASSQIEDRGLPRDTF. CDR3 nucleotide sequence: TGTGCCAGCAGCCAAATAGAGGACAGGGGCCTCCCCCGGGACACCTTC.

The table lists this clone with a few counts. The genes are TRBV30 and TRBJ2-2, with TRBD2 matching 7 bases. Germline CDR1 GTSNPN, CDR2 SVGIG (reference sequence). V was clipped by 3 bases and J by 5 bases; unmatched bases: 0. The CDR3 runs to 12 residues. CDR3 in DNA: TGTGCCTGGAGGGGAGGGACCGGGGAGCTGTTTTTT. Protein product: CAWRGGTGELFF.

The CDR3: CASSLEPHQPQHF. The CDR3 DNA reads TGTGCCAGCAGCTTGGAGCCCCATCAGCCCCAGCATTTT. V is TRBV5-6 and J is TRBJ1-5; D is undetermined. V dropped 0 bases and J dropped 5 bases, with 6 bases sitting between them. This CDR3 spans 13 amino acids. CDR1 is SGHDT, CDR2 YYEEEE, per germline.